The entry below gives a single TCR beta chain sequence along with its context. This clonotype has a handful of counts. Its target antigen remains unknown. Base qualities are missing; no much larger clone stands one base away. Sequencing took place on an Illumina NovaSeq 6000. Using 5'RACE with constant-segment primers, TCRalpha and TCRbeta cDNA libraries were constructed, with sample barcodes and unique molecular identifiers added in the process. RNA was extracted from every sample with Trizol reagent. Library amplification was performed in two PCR steps, and a second sample barcode and Illumina TruSeq adapters were introduced in the second step. Sequencing of libraries was performed on an Illumina NovaSeq with 2 x 150 bp paired-end reads. In the paper's pipeline: The reads were demultiplexed and collapsed into UMI-guided consensus sequences using migec v1.2.7. Using mixcr v2.1.11, UMI consensuses were aligned to TRA and TRB V and J templates and then assembled into clonotypes. Expanded or contracted clonotypes were those called significant by both edgeR and NoisET, with noise models trained on biological replicates. edgeR calls used a false discovery rate-adjusted p below 0.01 and a log2 fold-change threshold of 1. As an exploratory analysis of dynamics, max-normalized trajectories of the 1000 most abundant clonotypes were examined with PCA combined with hierarchical clustering. Separately sequenced CD4+ and CD8+ repertoires were used to assign a CD4 or CD8 phenotype to each responding clone. The public reads were run again by TCRdb, first through fastp at Q25 and then through MiXCR, and only productive beta chains were kept. Entries that share a CDR3 protein sequence are merged under the most common genes and DNA. Here the V and J calls rest on TCRdb's processing, not on the authors' analysis. The sample records 300,000 to 400,000 distinct CDR3 sequences, about 15% of which are singletons. Clones ranked in the top ten supply about a fifth of the sample.

Ficoll-Paque density gradient centrifugation was used to isolate PBMCs. The sample belongs to a study of T-cell memory formation after mild COVID-19 (dated by TCRdb to the early 2020s). As for the study more broadly: Most TCR sequence clusters were specific to one of the two donors. T-cell clones expanding and contracting after mild COVID-19 in a couple of donors were tracked by longitudinal TCRalpha and TCRbeta repertoire sequencing. The cohort was made up of two young adult volunteers, one female and one male, who were previously healthy. What the study reported, not specific to this receptor: The study included only a couple of mild cases, and larger cohorts that include severe cases with pre-infection samples were judged to be necessary. Some responding clones were detected in pre-infection memory, suggesting pre-existing cross-reactive memory T cells joined the SARS-CoV-2 response. SARS-CoV-2 specificity was not confirmed for the second-wave clones peaking on day 37. Contracting CD4+ clones were located mainly in the CM and EM memory subsets, whereas CD8+ clones were found to be enriched in EMRA. Clones that contracted from day 15 to 85 showed balanced CD4/CD8 phenotypes, whereas a second wave of clones that expanded from day 15 to 37 leaned towards CD4+.

Relative to germline, V is missing 5 bases and J is missing 2 bases, with 12 bases of the junction outside any gene match. From cysteine to phenylalanine, the CDR3 is 18 amino acids long. The kept DNA is CDR3 alone, 54 bases in frame from the first base. For CDR1 and CDR2, the germline V gene lists LGHNT and FRNRAP. Material: PBMCs or a T cell subset sorted from them (not recorded which). This receptor was identified in a man between 18 and 29 years old who had mild COVID-19 (a few samples of this study predate the infection). The sample titles of this study are shuffled in the database, so cell type and time point are left out; the donor was told from shared clones. The rearrangement combines TRBV12-5 with TRBJ2-3, with 11 bases in between that match TRBD2. The CDR3 protein is CASGPPRASGGNTDTQYF. The DNA is TGTGCTAGTGGTCCTCCCCGGGCTAGCGGGGGGAACACAGATACGCAGTATTTT.